The rows below give T cell receptor beta chains drawn from one sample of a study of human T cells and chemical hapten exposure. TCRdb fed the RACE reads into MiXCR, producing one record per CDR3 protein. Found here are around 130,000 distinct CDR3 sequences, approximately 10% of them singletons; the top ten hold around 2%. The sequenced sample was whole blood. The receptors come from a male donor in good health. Some clones in this sample may be carry-over from other donors' samples. CDR3s include the opening cysteine and the closing phenylalanine or tryptophan. Fields, in order: V gene, clone size, J gene, D gene, CDR3 protein, CDR3 DNA. The D gene is left open where the match is weak. Clone size is not always given. Where it is, it says once, few, many or a class for expanded clones.

TRBV10-2	few	TRBJ2-2	-	CASRDSRTFGTGELFF	TGCGCCAGCAGGGACAGCAGGACCTTTGGCACCGGGGAGCTGTTTTTT
TRBV11-2	few	TRBJ1-2	-	CASSSIRDTRNYGYTF	TGTGCCAGCAGCTCAATCCGGGACACGAGAAACTATGGCTACACCTTC
TRBV2	few	TRBJ2-1	-	CATPAGQSSYNEQFF	TGTGCCACCCCGGCGGGACAGAGCTCCTACAATGAGCAGTTCTTC
TRBV29-1	-	TRBJ2-5	TRBD1	CSVAAGTAQETQYF	TGCAGCGTTGCCGCTGGGACAGCCCAAGAGACCCAGTACTTC
TRBV5-5	-	TRBJ2-3	-	CASSFYKEGVDTQYF	TGTGCCAGCAGCTTCTACAAGGAGGGGGTTGATACGCAGTATTTT
TRBV7-8	few	TRBJ2-2	-	CASSLYSSTGELFF	TGTGCCAGCAGCTTATACAGTTCCACCGGGGAGCTGTTTTTT
TRBV5-1	few	TRBJ2-3	-	CASSPSRTDTQYF	TGCGCCAGCAGCCCCTCCCGCACAGATACGCAGTATTTT
TRBV9	many	TRBJ2-1	-	CASSVQGSYNEQFF	TGTGCCAGCAGCGTACAGGGGTCCTACAATGAGCAGTTCTTC
TRBV3-1	few	TRBJ2-7	-	CASSLQEAYEQYF	TGTGCCAGCAGCCTTCAGGAAGCCTACGAGCAGTACTTC
TRBV7-6	-	TRBJ1-1	TRBD1	CASSRGTGGEGTEAFF	TGTGCCAGCAGCCGGGGGACAGGGGGCGAGGGGACTGAAGCTTTCTTT
TRBV5-6	many	TRBJ2-7	TRBD1	CASSPTGTGSYEQYF	TGTGCCAGCAGCCCCACCGGGACAGGCTCCTACGAGCAGTACTTC
TRBV12-3/TRBV12-4	few	TRBJ2-7	TRBD1	CASSSTGGSSYEQYF	TGTGCCAGCAGCTCGACAGGGGGCAGCTCCTACGAGCAGTACTTC
TRBV11-2	-	TRBJ2-3	TRBD2	CASSLLYFSEREGTDTQYF	TGTGCCAGCAGCTTATTGTATTTTTCGGAGCGGGAGGGCACAGATACGCAGTATTTT
TRBV14	many	TRBJ1-1	-	CASSLTPNTEAFF	TGTGCCAGCAGCCTCACACCGAACACTGAAGCTTTCTTT
TRBV7-8	many	TRBJ2-2	TRBD1	CASSQWDRGGTGELFF	TGTGCCAGCAGCCAGTGGGACAGGGGAGGGACCGGGGAGCTGTTTTTT
TRBV18	once	TRBJ2-6	TRBD1	CASSPSWDRFSSGANVLTF	TGTGCCAGCTCACCCTCATGGGACAGGTTCAGCTCTGGGGCCAACGTCCTGACTTTC
TRBV7-2	few	TRBJ2-1	-	CASSLRLDNEQFF	TGTGCCAGCAGCTTACGACTTGACAATGAGCAGTTCTTC
TRBV13	-	TRBJ1-1	-	CASSLLGTMNTEAFF	TGTGCCAGCAGCTTACTCGGGACCATGAACACTGAAGCTTTCTTT